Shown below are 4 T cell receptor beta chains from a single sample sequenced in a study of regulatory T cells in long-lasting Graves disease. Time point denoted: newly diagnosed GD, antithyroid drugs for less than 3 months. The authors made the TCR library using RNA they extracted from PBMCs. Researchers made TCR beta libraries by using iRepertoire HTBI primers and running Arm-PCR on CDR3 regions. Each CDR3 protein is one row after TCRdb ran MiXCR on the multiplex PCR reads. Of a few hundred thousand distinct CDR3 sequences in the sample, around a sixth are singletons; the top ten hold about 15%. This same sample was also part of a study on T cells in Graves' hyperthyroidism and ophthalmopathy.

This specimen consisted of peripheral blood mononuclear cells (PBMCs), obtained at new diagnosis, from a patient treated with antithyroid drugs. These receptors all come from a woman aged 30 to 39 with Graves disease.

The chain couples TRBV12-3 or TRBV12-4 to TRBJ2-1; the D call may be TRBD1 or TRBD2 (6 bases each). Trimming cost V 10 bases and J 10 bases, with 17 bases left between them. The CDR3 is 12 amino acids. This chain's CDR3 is CAIPRGPREQFF. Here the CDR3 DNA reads TGTGCCATCCCCCGGGGGCCCAGGGAGCAGTTCTTC.

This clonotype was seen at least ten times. The CDR3 here is CSAPRQLEAFF. Here the CDR3 DNA reads TGCAGTGCCCCGAGACAGCTTGAAGCTTTCTTT. The chain joins TRBV20-1 to TRBJ1-1, with D possibly being TRBD1 (5 bases). Germline-derived CDR1 and CDR2 are DFQATT and SNEGSKA (reference sequence). The CDR3 is 11 amino acids. V lost 6 bases and J lost 7, with 12 bases in between.

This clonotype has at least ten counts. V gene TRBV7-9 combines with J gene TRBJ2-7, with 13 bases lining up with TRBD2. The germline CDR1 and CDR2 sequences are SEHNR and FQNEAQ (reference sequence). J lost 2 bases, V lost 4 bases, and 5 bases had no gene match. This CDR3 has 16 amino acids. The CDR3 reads CASSSRGTSGTYEQYF. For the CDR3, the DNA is TGTGCCAGCAGCTCCCGGGGGACTAGCGGGACCTACGAGCAGTACTTC.

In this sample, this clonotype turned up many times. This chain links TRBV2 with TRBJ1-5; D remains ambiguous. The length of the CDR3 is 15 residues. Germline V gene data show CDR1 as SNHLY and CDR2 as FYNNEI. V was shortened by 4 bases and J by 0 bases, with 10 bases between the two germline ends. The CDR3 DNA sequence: TGTGCCAGCAGTGGGCAGACACATAGCAATCAGCCCCAGCATTTT. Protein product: CASSGQTHSNQPQHF.